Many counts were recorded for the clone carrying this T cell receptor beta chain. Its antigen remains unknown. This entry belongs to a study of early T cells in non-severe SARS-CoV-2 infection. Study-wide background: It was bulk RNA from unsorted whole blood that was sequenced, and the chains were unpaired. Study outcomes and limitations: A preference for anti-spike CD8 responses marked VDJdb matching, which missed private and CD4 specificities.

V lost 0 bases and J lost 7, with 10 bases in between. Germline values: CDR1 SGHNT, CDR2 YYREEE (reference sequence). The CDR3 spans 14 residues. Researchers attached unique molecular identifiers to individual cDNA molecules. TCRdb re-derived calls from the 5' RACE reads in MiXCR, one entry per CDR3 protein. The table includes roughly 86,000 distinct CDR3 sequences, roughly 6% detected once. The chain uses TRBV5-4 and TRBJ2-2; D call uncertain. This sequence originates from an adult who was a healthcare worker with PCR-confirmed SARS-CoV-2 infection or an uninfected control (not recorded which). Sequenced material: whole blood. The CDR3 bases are TGTGCCAGCAGCTTGGGTTCCGGGCTCGGGGAGCTGTTTTTT. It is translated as CASSLGSGLGELFF.